This T cell receptor beta chain was documented in a study of T cells expressing NK-cell markers. On the study more broadly: Sorted CD3+CD56+NKG2C+, CD3+CD56+NKG2C- and CD3+CD56-NKG2C+ T cells supplied TCR beta repertoires. Seropositivity for HCMV was found in most of the eight sequenced donors, with one seronegative.

Germline V gives CDR1 KGHSH, CDR2 LQKENI. The CDR3 spans 15 residues. TCR beta cDNA was generated via 5'RACE template switching incorporating UMIs. Each CDR3 protein gets one entry in TCRdb, which reprocessed the 5' RACE reads and gives no DNA. This sample's clone table lists about 260,000 distinct CDR3 sequences. The source material was blood T cells: a sorted CD56 or NKG2C T cell subset, CD4+ or CD8+ T cells, or bulk PBMC T cells (not recorded which). The rearrangement uses TRBV18 and TRBJ1-2; TCRdb calls TRBD1, which cannot be checked without DNA. This TCR came from a man between 18 and 29 years old in good health. This chain's CDR3 is CASSPDRGQGYGYTF.